The 2 T cell receptor beta chains given below trace back to one sample, sequenced in a study of cytomegalovirus exposure and HLA in healthy donors. PCR involved 60 Vbeta and 13 Jbeta primers. The data were produced by immunoSEQ multiplex PCR, yet TCRdb's version contains in-frame clones alone and is incomplete. The table lists tens of thousands of clones. The sequenced material came from PBMCs. The receptors derive from a man aged 40-50 years in good health and CMV-seronegative.

The gene calls are TRBV6-1 and TRBJ2-7, with 9 bases matching TRBD1. Unmatched junction bases numbered 8, after V lost 3 bases and J lost 5 bases. The CDR3 has 15 amino acids. Looked up from germline, CDR1 is MNHNS and CDR2 is SASEGT. This CDR3 is CASSDVGTGSDEQYF. In nucleotides, the CDR3 is TGTGCCAGCAGTGATGTCGGGACAGGGTCCGACGAGCAGTACTTC.

The genes are TRBV9 and TRBJ2-3; 7 bases map to TRBD1. With V trimmed by 4 bases and J by 2 bases, 4 bases remained unmatched. From germline, CDR1 is SGDLS and CDR2 YYNGEE. The CDR3 covers 14 residues. CDR3: CASSLGGSTDTQYF. The DNA for the CDR3 is TGTGCCAGCAGCCTAGGGGGCTCCACAGATACGCAGTATTTT. The full variable domain, with the rest looked up from reference TRBV9 and TRBJ2-3, is DSGVTQTPKHLITATGQRVTLRCSPRSGDLSVYWYQQSLDQGLQFLIQYYNGEERAKGNILERFSAQQFPDLHSELNLSSLELGDSALYFCASSLGGSTDTQYFGPGTRLTVL.